This T cell receptor beta chain is drawn from a study of CD4 T cells in relation to SARS-CoV-2 and coronaviruses (dated by TCRdb to the early 2020s). Regarding the study in general: The ViraFEST assay cultured PBMCs with antigen for more than nine days, then sequenced TCR beta CDR3s to find antigen-specific clonal expansions. An HIV-1 Nef peptide pool or a culture without peptide was used as the negative reference condition. The study assessed, at the TCR clonotype level, memory CD4+ T cell crossreactivity between SARS-CoV-2 and common cold coronavirus spike proteins. The Adaptive Biotechnologies TCR-sequencing kit was used to sequence samples from a few pre-COVID donors and the naive versus memory experiments, whereas other data were Illumina-based. Using patient-derived lymphoblastoid cell lines, the shared crossreactive spike epitopes were mapped to their HLA restriction. A different TCR-beta assay, based on Illumina, was used to sequence expansion assays from other donors in the study.

CD4+ T cells from unexposed donors were collected before the COVID-19 pandemic (2011-2018). After around ten days of culture, CD4+ T cells were isolated with the EasySep CD4+ T cell isolation kit. As cell numbers permitted, CD4+ T cells from unexposed donors were tested for reactivity to SARS-CoV-2 S and N and to four common cold coronavirus spike pools. Each well received a few million PBMCs, cultured in IMDM supplemented with approximately 4.5% human AB serum and roughly 10 IU/ml IL-2. Half of the culture medium was replaced with fresh IL-2-containing medium on days 3 and 7. In general, every peptide culture condition was set up in three replicate wells. The leukapheresis product used for the unexposed donors was purchased from a commercial source. Ficoll-Paque PLUS gradient centrifugation was used to isolate PBMCs from leukapheresis product or whole blood. PBMCs were either cryopreserved at -140°C or used fresh in the expansion assay. The QIAamp Micro DNA Kit was used to extract genomic DNA from the CD4+ T cells.

Taken from cysteine to phenylalanine, the CDR3 has 17 residues. CDR3 DNA is the only sequence kept; it has 51 bases, read in frame from the first base. For this chain, trimming is 5 bases at the V end and 3 bases at the J end, and the number of junction bases without a gene match is 8. CDR1 and CDR2 were assigned from the germline V gene (reference sequence) as SEHNR and FQNEAQ. Overall study results and their limits: Crossreactivity analysis was centred on spike protein, so crossreactivity against other viral proteins was not assessed. Small numbers of patients and of tested TCRs were a limitation of the study. Roughly 64% of donors had memory CD4+ clonotypes that crossrecognized SARS-CoV-2 and at least one common cold coronavirus spike. Significantly weaker SARS-CoV-2-driven expansion was shown by crossreactive clones than by monoreactive clones, consistent with antigenic imprinting. No donor contributed both pre-pandemic and post-infection samples, which limited tracing the source of pre-existing responses.

With respect to this clone: Its target antigen remains unknown. One base away there is no much larger clone; base qualities are not given.

The protocol used for the library was the immunoSEQ multiplex PCR assay. The study's own analysis went as follows. Preprocessing removed nonproductive sequences and CDR3s not starting with C, not ending with F or W, or shorter than 7 amino acids. The MANAFEST web app identified antigen-specific clonotypes based on expansion compared with the reference and other culture wells. To be counted as positive, a clone had to show significant expansion compared with the reference culture, at an FDR below 0.05, in 2 of 3 replicate wells. To be called positive, a clone also had to show significant expansion compared with every other tandem well and an odds ratio greater than 5. CDR3 homology was measured as pairwise Levenshtein distance, computed with the stringdist R package after trimming three terminal residues from each end. TCRdb holds this immuneACCESS table with in-frame rearrangements only. Some clones are missing; in checked studies, unresolved V genes explain under half, and the rest has no known cause. V and J calls and clone size are those listed in that table; D and trimming were worked out from the DNA. The sample contains about 18,000 clones, 60% to 80% of them found a single time. The ten most abundant clones make up roughly a quarter of the sample.

Material for sequencing was CD4+ T cells from PBMCs, cultured in vitro. The clonotype originates from a human donor in good health. The chain couples TRBV7-9 to TRBJ2-6; TRBD1 fits 9 bases in the junction. CDR3 loop: CASSPGTGSVGANVLTF. The nucleotide sequence is given as TGTGCCAGCAGCCCCGGGACAGGGTCGGTTGGGGCCAACGTCCTGACTTTC.